Included here is one T cell receptor (beta chain) sequence, with context. This entry comes from a study of blood T cell repertoires in COVID-19. Study details: Researchers got acute and convalescent COVID-19 samples from the United States, Italy and Spain. The analysed material was cDNA or gDNA that came from T cells, B-cell-depleted T cells, or PBMCs.

In the authors' workflow: Amplification with reference gene primers provided the estimates of nucleated cell counts. Profiled with immunoSEQ multiplex PCR; TCRdb holds only in-frame clones, not every one. V, J and clone size are taken as reported in that table, and D and trimming were inferred from the DNA itself. The repertoire holds some 250,000 clones, with 83% as singletons. Germline assignment: CDR1 MNHEY and CDR2 SVGAGI. Trimming stripped 6 bases from V and 2 bases from J, with 10 bases between. The CDR3 contains 13 residues. The sequence came from an older man with acute or convalescent COVID-19. The sequenced sample was peripheral blood. J is TRBJ1-2 and V is TRBV6-5; the D gene is possibly TRBD1 (5 bases). CDR3: CASRWGVNYGYTF. CDR3 nucleotides: TGTGCCAGCAGGTGGGGGGTGAACTATGGCTACACCTTC.